The rows below give T cell receptor beta chains drawn from one sample of a study of T cells in localized non-small cell lung cancer. Some clones are missing from TCRdb's copy, which holds only in-frame ones; the method was immunoSEQ multiplex PCR. The data show approximately 43,000 clones, around 87% seen once. This specimen was peripheral blood, taken before any cancer treatment. These receptors were obtained from a woman between 18 and 55 years old with stage III lung adenocarcinoma. CDR3s include the opening cysteine and the closing phenylalanine or tryptophan. D genes are given only for firm matches. Some rows have no size entry. The others give once, few or many, or a class for an expanded clone.

CDR3aa	CDR3nt	v_gene	j_gene	d_gene	abundance
CTSNLIRREGGTPGDTQYF	TGCACCAGCAACCTTATCAGGAGGGAGGGGGGCACACCGGGAGATACGCAGTATTTT	TRBV1	TRBJ2-3	-	-
CASSRETGVHQPQHF	TGTGCCAGCAGCCGGGAGACAGGGGTGCATCAGCCCCAGCATTTT	TRBV7-8	TRBJ1-5	TRBD1	-
CASSPRDRGPETQYF	TGTGCCAGCAGCCCCCGGGACAGGGGGCCAGAGACCCAGTACTTC	TRBV5-4	TRBJ2-5	TRBD1	-
CASSLGTGRHTNEKLFF	TGTGCCAGCAGCTTGGGGACAGGGAGGCACACTAATGAAAAACTGTTTTTT	TRBV5-4	TRBJ1-4	TRBD1	few
CASSPTGSSYEQYF	TGTGCCAGCAGCCCGACAGGGAGCTCCTACGAGCAGTACTTC	TRBV27	TRBJ2-7	TRBD1	-
CASSLTAAGNEQFF	TGTGCCAGCAGCTTAACGGCGGCTGGCAATGAGCAGTTCTTC	TRBV7-6	TRBJ2-1	-	-
CASMSRALYGYTF	TGTGCCAGCATGAGCAGGGCGCTCTATGGCTACACCTTC	TRBV6-1	TRBJ1-2	-	few
CASSQDGGTGGNQPQHF	TGCGCCAGCAGCCAAGATGGAGGTACGGGGGGAAATCAGCCCCAGCATTTT	TRBV4-1	TRBJ1-5	-	-
CASSESGGHGYTF	TGTGCCAGCAGTGAATCTGGGGGCCATGGCTACACCTTC	TRBV2	TRBJ1-2	-	-
CASSSGLTGGTTDTQYF	TGTGCCAGCAGCTCCGGCCTAACAGGGGGGACCACAGATACGCAGTATTTT	TRBV7-9	TRBJ2-3	TRBD1	-
CASSLTGPRNSPLHF	TGTGCCAGCAGCCTGACCGGGCCCCGTAATTCACCCCTCCACTTT	TRBV7-2	TRBJ1-6	-	once
CASSWDRGETQYF	TGTGCCAGCAGCTGGGACAGGGGAGAGACCCAGTACTTC	TRBV7-8	TRBJ2-5	TRBD1	-
CASSLGQGLSEAFF	TGTGCCAGTAGCCTGGGACAGGGCCTCTCTGAAGCTTTCTTT	TRBV19	TRBJ1-1	TRBD1	-
CASSPHLNTGELFF	TGTGCCAGTAGTCCCCATCTGAACACCGGGGAGCTGTTTTTT	TRBV19	TRBJ2-2	-	-
CASSSARGYGEQFF	TGTGCCAGCAGCTCAGCTCGGGGGTATGGTGAGCAGTTCTTC	TRBV11-2	TRBJ2-1	-	-
CAWSGQDTEAFF	TGTGCCTGGAGTGGGCAGGACACTGAAGCTTTCTTT	TRBV30	TRBJ1-1	-	-
CASSVVQGQGGEQFF	TGTGCCAGCAGTGTGGTACAGGGGCAAGGGGGTGAGCAGTTCTTC	TRBV6-1	TRBJ2-1	TRBD1	-
CASSEAARGGGEQYF	TGTGCCAGCAGTGAAGCGGCCAGGGGTGGTGGCGAGCAGTACTTC	TRBV6-1	TRBJ2-7	-	-
CASSESGNSPLHF	TGTGCCAGCAGTGAGTCAGGGAATTCACCCCTCCACTTT	TRBV2	TRBJ1-6	-	few
CASSRGTRQGNYGYTF	TGTGCCAGCAGCCGTGGAACCCGACAGGGGAACTATGGCTACACCTTC	TRBV7-9	TRBJ1-2	TRBD1	few
CASSDGTAGTGYTF	TGTGCCAGCAGTGACGGGACGGCCGGGACAGGCTACACCTTC	TRBV6-4	TRBJ1-2	-	once
CASSLAQLSDTQYF	TGTGCCAGCAGCTTAGCGCAGCTTTCAGATACGCAGTATTTT	TRBV7-2	TRBJ2-3	-	-